These 27 T cell receptor beta chains came from one sample sequenced in a study of blood T cell repertoires in COVID-19. TCRdb keeps only in-frame clones here, not all; method: immunoSEQ multiplex PCR. The sample includes 250,000 to 300,000 clones, about nine tenths of them seen just once. Material: peripheral blood. These receptors all stem from a young woman with COVID-19, enrolled during active disease.

As DNA, the CDR3 is TGTGCCAGCAGCGGTGTAGGACAAACTTACACTGAAGCTTTCTTT. It translates to CASSGVGQTYTEAFF. The chain uses TRBV9 and TRBJ1-1, with TRBD1 as a possible D gene (5 bases). Trimming pared 3 bases from V and 3 bases from J, leaving 15 bases between. The CDR3 runs to 15 residues. Germline V CDR1 and CDR2: SGDLS, YYNGEE.

The genes are TRBV14 and TRBJ1-4; no firm D call. Germline CDR1 is SGHDN and CDR2 is FVKESK. V lost 0 bases, J lost 0 bases, and 14 bases lay in between. This CDR3 contains 18 residues. CDR3 in amino acids: CASSQDPRRGTTNEKLFF. As DNA, the CDR3 is TGTGCCAGCAGCCAAGATCCCCGGAGAGGGACAACTAATGAAAAACTGTTTTTT.

CDR3 sequence reads: CASSLPNTEAFF. The CDR3 DNA sequence: TGTGCCAGCAGCCTCCCGAACACTGAAGCTTTCTTT. The chain links TRBV5-4 to TRBJ1-1, with D unclear. Germline V gene lookup returns CDR1 SGHNT and CDR2 YYREEE (reference sequence). V was trimmed by 4 bases and J by 1 base, leaving 5 bases between them. This CDR3 contains 12 residues.

As DNA, the CDR3 is TGTGCCAGCAGTGACCCGGGGACAGGCTTTGCTGGCTACACCTTC. Its translation is CASSDPGTGFAGYTF. The rearrangement uses TRBV6-1 and TRBJ1-2, with 8 nucleotides matching TRBD1. This CDR3 has 15 amino acids. The V gene's germline CDR1 is MNHNS and CDR2 SASEGT. The trim removed 3 bases at V and 7 bases at J, leaving 10 bases unmatched.

V gene TRBV5-6 combines with J gene TRBJ2-7, with TRBD1 as a possible D gene (6 bases). This CDR3 region has 14 residues. Germline values: CDR1 SGHDT, CDR2 YYEEEE. The germline V and J ends were trimmed by 0 bases and 4 bases, with 11 bases remaining between them. The CDR3 DNA reads TGTGCCAGCAGCTTGGGCAGGGGCCTTTACGAGCAGTACTTC. Protein: CASSLGRGLYEQYF.

The rearrangement links TRBV6-5 to TRBJ1-5; 9 bases are a match to TRBD1. Looked up from germline, CDR1 is MNHEY and CDR2 is SVGAGI. J lost 4 bases, V lost 4 bases, and 5 bases had no gene match. This CDR3 has 15 residues. The CDR3: CASSSGTGYNQPQHF. CDR3 sequence (DNA): TGTGCCAGCAGTTCCGGGACAGGGTATAATCAGCCCCAGCATTTT.

V usage is TRBV19 and J usage is TRBJ1-1, with D uncertain. V lost 3 bases to trimming and J lost 6 bases, with 11 bases between them. The germline V gene has CDR1 LNHDA and CDR2 SQIVND (reference sequence). The CDR3 is 13 residues long. Here the CDR3 reads CASSMMTGAEAFF. The CDR3 coding sequence is TGTGCCAGTAGTATGATGACCGGGGCTGAAGCTTTCTTT.

CDR3 in amino acids: CAWSTGGRQPQHF. CDR3 coding DNA: TGTGCCTGGAGTACAGGGGGCAGGCAGCCCCAGCATTTT. The chain links TRBV30 to TRBJ1-5, with 9 bases identical to TRBD1. This CDR3 spans 13 amino acids. The germline V gene encodes CDR1 GTSNPN and CDR2 SVGIG (reference sequence). Unmatched junction bases numbered 3, after V lost 2 bases and J lost 7 bases.

The table lists this clone with a few counts. The V call is TRBV3-1 (or the pseudogene TRBV3-2), the J call TRBJ2-7; D possibly corresponds to TRBD1 (6 bases). The CDR3 has 13 residues. CDR1 LGHDT and CDR2 YNNKEL come from the germline V gene (reference sequence). V lost 4 bases to trimming and J lost 4 bases, with 11 bases between them. This CDR3 reads CASSRLTGYEQYF. As DNA, the CDR3 is TGTGCCAGCAGCCGATTAACAGGGTACGAGCAGTACTTC.

The chain couples TRBV5-4 to TRBJ1-1, with 7 bases lining up with TRBD1. CDR1 is SGHNT, CDR2 YYREEE, per germline (reference sequence). The CDR3 runs 14 residues. With V trimmed by 5 bases and J by 5 bases, 9 bases remained unmatched. In nucleotides, the CDR3 is TGTGCCAGCAGTCTGACAGGGTCGGCGACTGAAGCTTTCTTT. It encodes CASSLTGSATEAFF.

The chain carries TRBV6-2 or TRBV6-3 and TRBJ2-7, with D possibly being TRBD2 (6 bases). The CDR3 totals 14 residues. Trimming stripped 5 bases from V and 2 bases from J, with 13 bases between. Germline V gene sequence: CDR1 MNHEY, CDR2 SVGEGT. Here the CDR3 DNA reads TGTGCCAGCAGTGGAGGGACCTTGACCTACGAGCAGTACTTC. Amino acids: CASSGGTLTYEQYF.

The chain links TRBV5-4 to TRBJ1-5; possible D gene TRBD1, 6 bases. This CDR3 is 17 amino acids long. Germline lookup yields CDR1 SGHNT and CDR2 YYREEE (reference sequence). Trimming removed 0 bases from V and 6 bases from J, with 19 bases in between. The CDR3 sequence: CASSLAAVSGARQPQHF. In nucleotides, the CDR3 is TGTGCCAGCAGCTTGGCGGCTGTTTCAGGGGCCCGTCAGCCCCAGCATTTT.

This chain joins TRBV6-5 and TRBJ1-1; D possibly corresponds to TRBD1 (6 bases). The CDR3 spans 13 residues. V lost 7 bases to trimming and J lost 3 bases, with 12 bases between them. Germline V CDR1 and CDR2: MNHEY, SVGAGI. DNA of the CDR3: TGTGCCAGCACCACTACAGGGCACACTGAAGCTTTCTTT. It codes for CASTTTGHTEAFF.

The rearrangement joins TRBV2 to TRBJ2-4; D might be TRBD2 (5 bases). Germline CDR1 is SNHLY and CDR2 is FYNNEI. The CDR3 totals 15 residues. Deletions cut 8 bases from V and 0 bases from J, with 14 bases between. The CDR3 nucleotides read TGTGCCAGCTACTCACTAGGTCTAGCCAAAAACATTCAGTACTTC. The encoded protein is CASYSLGLAKNIQYF.

The chain has TRBV2 and TRBJ1-4, with D maybe TRBD1 (6 bases). CDR1 and CDR2 from the germline V gene are SNHLY and FYNNEI. The CDR3 has 15 amino acids. Trimming pared 6 bases from V and 8 bases from J, leaving 19 bases between. This CDR3 reads CASRRGAPLDEKLFF. CDR3 sequence (DNA): TGTGCCAGCAGGCGGGGGGCCCCGCTAGACGAAAAACTGTTTTTT.

This clone was picked up a small number of times. This chain links TRBV10-1 with TRBJ1-2; the D gene is possibly TRBD1 (5 bases). CDR1 and CDR2 (germline): WNHNN, SYGVQD (reference sequence). The CDR3 spans 14 residues. V lost 10 bases and J 2 bases, leaving 17 bases between the germline ends. CDR3 sequence: CATPARAANYGYTF. Written as DNA, the CDR3 is TGCGCCACCCCAGCCAGGGCGGCGAACTATGGCTACACCTTC.

This chain uses TRBV27 with TRBJ2-3, with TRBD1 matching over 8 bases. The germline gives CDR1 MNHEY, CDR2 SMNVEV (reference sequence). There are 14 residues in the CDR3. The trim removed 6 bases at V and 7 bases at J, leaving 9 bases unmatched. The DNA of the CDR3 is TGTGCCAGCAGGAGGACAGGGTCTGGGAATACGCAGTATTTT. This encodes CASRRTGSGNTQYF.

V usage is TRBV4-2 and J usage is TRBJ2-7; no clear D gene. Germline V gives CDR1 LGHNA, CDR2 YNFKEQ. The CDR3 sequence is 16 residues long. The V end lost 0 bases, the J end lost 0 bases, and 12 bases lay between the germline ends. CDR3 amino acids: CASSQDARRSSYEQYF. CDR3 coding DNA: TGTGCCAGCAGCCAAGACGCGAGAAGGAGCTCCTACGAGCAGTACTTC.

V and J are TRBV7-9 and TRBJ1-4, with D unclear. Germline lookup yields CDR1 SEHNR and CDR2 FQNEAQ (reference sequence). This CDR3 region has 11 residues. CDR3 sequence: CATGSGEKLFF. CDR3 DNA sequence: TGTGCTACCGGGAGTGGTGAAAAACTGTTTTTT.

The chain combines TRBV29-1 with TRBJ1-1, with D perhaps matching TRBD1 (5 bases). This CDR3 is built from 16 residues. Germline V gene sequence: CDR1 SQVTM, CDR2 ANQGSEA. V was trimmed by 5 bases and J by 5 bases, leaving 24 bases between them. The CDR3 protein is CSVPIGWGVGETEAFF. In DNA, the CDR3 is TGCAGCGTTCCGATCGGCTGGGGGGTCGGGGAGACTGAAGCTTTCTTT.

The gene calls are TRBV6-5 and TRBJ1-6; weak D call: TRBD1 (6 bases). The V and J ends lost 5 bases and 8 bases respectively, with 13 bases between them. The V gene's germline CDR1 is MNHEY and CDR2 SVGAGI. The CDR3 spans 14 residues. The CDR3 reads CASSLGAGYSPLHF. The CDR3 DNA follows: TGTGCCAGCAGTCTGGGGGCAGGGTATTCACCCCTCCACTTT.

The chain employs TRBV27 and TRBJ1-1; maybe TRBD1 (6 bases). V was trimmed by 6 bases and J by 7 bases, leaving 18 bases between them. This CDR3 comprises 14 residues. Per germline, CDR1 MNHEY and CDR2 SMNVEV (reference sequence). The CDR3 DNA is TGTGCCAGCAGCTATGTATCAGGGGTGAGTGAAGCTTTCTTT. This gives the protein CASSYVSGVSEAFF.

This chain joins TRBV19 and TRBJ1-5; tentative D call: TRBD1 (5 bases). The CDR3 consists of 13 residues. Germline V CDR1 and CDR2: LNHDA, SQIVND (reference sequence). Trimming stripped 7 bases from V and 5 bases from J, with 12 bases between. CDR3 amino acids: CASTDRLDQPQHF. DNA of the CDR3: TGTGCCAGTACCGACAGATTAGATCAGCCCCAGCATTTT.

The chain employs TRBV9 and TRBJ1-4, with D possibly matching TRBD1 (6 bases). V gave up 0 bases and J gave up 8 bases, with 17 bases separating them. The CDR3 sequence is 16 residues long. Germline V gene lookup returns CDR1 SGDLS and CDR2 YYNGEE. The CDR3 reads CASSVAPRGAGEKLFF. The CDR3 DNA reads TGTGCCAGCAGCGTAGCCCCTCGGGGGGCTGGCGAAAAACTGTTTTTT.

The chain is built from TRBV5-4 and TRBJ1-2; maybe TRBD1 (6 bases). Germline lookup yields CDR1 SGHNT and CDR2 YYREEE (reference sequence). Trimming shortened V by 4 bases and J by 8 bases, and 18 bases separated the two germline ends. CDR3 length: 14 amino acids. Written as DNA, the CDR3 is TGTGCCAGCAGCCGAGGACAGCAGCAGAGGGGCTACACCTTC. Amino acid sequence: CASSRGQQQRGYTF.

The chain has TRBV19 and TRBJ1-5, with a weak D call TRBD1 (6 bases). The CDR3 is 14 amino acids. CDR1 is LNHDA, CDR2 SQIVND, per germline (reference sequence). With 1 base removed from V and 4 bases from J, the gap between germline ends came to 8 bases. The chain's CDR3 is CASSIATGNQPQHF. The CDR3 DNA sequence: TGTGCCAGTAGTATAGCCACAGGGAATCAGCCCCAGCATTTT.

V is TRBV2 and J is TRBJ1-5; D gene ambiguous. The length of the CDR3 is 14 residues. Germline V lookup: CDR1 SNHLY, CDR2 FYNNEI. The ends were cut back, 2 bases at V and 7 bases at J, with 12 bases in the middle. CDR3 sequence (DNA): TGTGCCAGCAGTGAACTACCCTACCTGCAGCCCCAGCATTTT. This translates into CASSELPYLQPQHF.